This TCR beta chain is drawn from a study of cytomegalovirus exposure and HLA in healthy donors. Overall study results and limits: Usually a TCR sequence was rare, but some public TCRs were found in many donors.

Trimming removed 0 bases from V and 4 bases from J, with 7 bases in between. The CDR3 is made up of 13 amino acids. Germline-derived CDR1 and CDR2 are SGHRS and YFSETQ. Details on this clone: Its antigen is still unknown.

PCR primers comprised 60 Vbeta and 13 Jbeta primers. Assay: immunoSEQ multiplex PCR; the TCRdb copy retains only in-frame clones and omits some. The table has approximately 180,000 clones, 72% seen once. The material sequenced was PBMCs. The TCR sequence derives from a human donor in good health. The V and J genes are TRBV5-1 and TRBJ2-5, with D unclear. This CDR3 is CASSLAWAETQYF. The CDR3 DNA sequence: TGCGCCAGCAGCTTGGCTTGGGCAGAGACCCAGTACTTC.